A selection of T cell receptor beta chains follows, all from one sample in a study of response to subunit inactivated influenza vaccine. One entry per CDR3 protein results from TCRdb running MiXCR on the RT-PCR reads. The data show about 650,000 distinct CDR3 sequences, with 13% to 15% seen just once and 6.5% to 8% held by the top ten. This sample comprised PBMCs from blood, obtained less than 15 days before vaccination. The receptors originated from a man in his fifties who received an inactivated influenza vaccine. CDR3s include the opening cysteine and the closing phenylalanine or tryptophan. D genes are given only for firm matches. Only some rows state a clone size, as once, few, many or a class for expanded clones.

.,TRBJ1-6,15,.,TRBV6-5,TGTGCCAGCAGTTACTCCAAGGGGAATAATTCACCCCTCCACTTT,CASSYSKGNNSPLHF
.,TRBJ1-4,14,.,TRBV20-1,TGCAGTGCTAGAGATGGAGGGCTGCGGGAAAAACTGTTTTTT,CSARDGGLREKLFF
.,TRBJ2-2,16,.,TRBV5-1,TGCGCCAGCAGCTTCGGGACCGTCGCGAACACCGGGGAGCTGTTTTTT,CASSFGTVANTGELFF
.,TRBJ2-3,15,TRBD1,TRBV7-2,TGTGCCAGCAGCTATTACAGGGGAAGCACAGATACGCAGTATTTT,CASSYYRGSTDTQYF
few,TRBJ2-3,17,TRBD2,TRBV6-2/TRBV6-3,TGTGCCAGCAGTCTCGGACTAGCGGGGGCTGGGGCAGATACGCAGTATTTT,CASSLGLAGAGADTQYF
.,TRBJ2-1,18,TRBD2,TRBV11-2,TGTGCCAGCAGCCCCGGGACTAGCGGGAAAATCTCCTACAATGAGCAGTTCTTC,CASSPGTSGKISYNEQFF
.,TRBJ1-6,13,.,TRBV12-3/TRBV12-4,TGTGCCAGCAGTTTAGCTGTCGGATCACCCCTCCACTTT,CASSLAVGSPLHF
.,TRBJ1-3,16,TRBD1,TRBV7-3,TGTGCCAGCAGCCCGGACAGGGGAGGATCTGGAAACACCATATATTTT,CASSPDRGGSGNTIYF
many,TRBJ1-2,13,TRBD1,TRBV18,TGTGCCAGCTCACCTGGGACAGACTATGGCTACACCTTC,CASSPGTDYGYTF
.,TRBJ2-6,16,.,TRBV5-1,TGCGCCAGCAGCTTGGACGGGGCGGGTGGGGCCAACGTCCTGACTTTC,CASSLDGAGGANVLTF
.,TRBJ1-2,15,TRBD1,TRBV6-5,TGTGCCAGCAGTTACTCGATTGACAGGGCCATCGGCTACACCTTC,CASSYSIDRAIGYTF
few,TRBJ2-5,15,TRBD1,TRBV5-1,TGCGCCAGCAGCCCTGACAGGGTGGTCGGGGAGACCCAGTACTTC,CASSPDRVVGETQYF
.,TRBJ2-3,18,TRBD2,TRBV5-1,TGCGCCAGCAGCTTATTCCAGCGGGATTCGGGCGGGGCAGATACGCAGTATTTT,CASSLFQRDSGGADTQYF
few,TRBJ1-4,15,TRBD1,TRBV15,TGTGCCACCAGCAGAGACGGGACAGGATATGAAAAACTGTTTTTT,CATSRDGTGYEKLFF
many,TRBJ2-1,14,.,TRBV7-2,TGTGCCAGCAGCTTCCGGACTACCTACAATGAGCAGTTCTTC,CASSFRTTYNEQFF
few,TRBJ1-4,13,.,TRBV5-1,TGCGCCAGCAGACGGGACCCGAATGAAAAACTGTTTTTT,CASRRDPNEKLFF
.,TRBJ2-7,13,.,TRBV18,TGTGCCAGCTCACCAGGGGCGCTCGTCGAGCAGTACTTC,CASSPGALVEQYF
.,TRBJ2-3,12,TRBD1,TRBV20-1,TGCAGTGCCGCAGACAGGGGAGATACGCAGTATTTT,CSAADRGDTQYF
.,TRBJ2-1,20,TRBD2,TRBV4-2,TGTGCCAGCAGCCATAGAGGACTAGCGGGTTCGGTGGGCTCCTACAATGAGCAGTTCTTC,CASSHRGLAGSVGSYNEQFF
.,TRBJ2-1,13,.,TRBV2,TGTGCCAGCAGTGATGCGAGGGATTCATTGCAGTTCTTC,CASSDARDSLQFF
few,TRBJ2-3,16,.,TRBV4-2,TGTGCCAGCAGCCAAGACGGGGAAGCGTCCACAGATACGCAGTATTTT,CASSQDGEASTDTQYF
few,TRBJ2-3,20,TRBD2,TRBV3-1,TGTGCCAGCAGCCAAGATCATATATCGAGAGCGGGGGGCGTCACAGATACGCAGTATTTT,CASSQDHISRAGGVTDTQYF
.,TRBJ2-2,16,TRBD2,TRBV5-6,TGTGCCAGCAGCTTGGCCCCCCGGGGGGACACCGGGGAGCTGTTTTTT,CASSLAPRGDTGELFF
.,TRBJ1-5,15,.,TRBV6-1,TGTGCCAGCAAAACAGGGTTTGGGGTTTATCAGCCCCAGCATTTT,CASKTGFGVYQPQHF
few,TRBJ2-7,14,.,TRBV6-2/TRBV6-3,TGTGCCAGCAGTTACTTTAGGAGCTCCTACGAGCAGTACTTC,CASSYFRSSYEQYF
few,TRBJ1-5,16,TRBD1,TRBV10-2,TGCGCCAGCAGTATTATGGGACAGCCCTCCAATCAGCCCCAGCATTTT,CASSIMGQPSNQPQHF
few,TRBJ2-1,15,TRBD2,TRBV12-5,TGTGCTAGTGGTGTCGGACTAGTAGCTGCCGGTGAGCAGTTCTTC,CASGVGLVAAGEQFF
many,TRBJ2-5,15,TRBD2,TRBV7-2,TGTGCCAGCAGCTCCTTAGCGGGAGGGCTGGAGACCCAGTACTTC,CASSSLAGGLETQYF
many,TRBJ1-5,16,.,TRBV4-3,TGCGCCAGCAGCCCCCATTTGGGGGCAGGGGATCAGCCCCAGCATTTT,CASSPHLGAGDQPQHF
few,TRBJ2-1,18,.,TRBV27,TGTGCCAGCAGTTTAAGTCCCCCCGTAGGGAGGATAGCGTCTGAGCAGTTCTTC,CASSLSPPVGRIASEQFF
.,TRBJ2-7,19,TRBD2,TRBV3-1,TGTGCCAGCAGCCAACCTGGCCCCTTAGCGGGGAATTTCTCCTACGAGCAGTACTTC,CASSQPGPLAGNFSYEQYF
many,TRBJ1-2,16,.,TRBV6-1,TGTGCCAGCAATGACGGGTCCTACGGAGCTCCTGGTGGCTACACCTTC,CASNDGSYGAPGGYTF
many,TRBJ1-1,14,.,TRBV2,TGTGCCAGCAGTTACCAGACAACGGGCACTGAAGCTTTCTTT,CASSYQTTGTEAFF
few,TRBJ1-2,13,.,TRBV5-1,TGCGCCAGCAGCGCGGAAGGAGTCTATGGCTACACCTTC,CASSAEGVYGYTF
.,TRBJ2-7,17,.,TRBV10-3,TGTGCCATCAGTGAGCCAGCCGGGACCGCAAGTCGGGACGAGCAGTACTTC,CAISEPAGTASRDEQYF